The 9 T cell receptor beta chains in this list originate from one sample, sequenced in a study of a mutant IDH1 vaccine in newly diagnosed glioma. Their cognate antigens are unknown. Specified time point: week 5, during vaccination. Doses comprised 300 ug of mutant IDH1 20-mer peptide each, plus topical imiquimod. Method: immunoSEQ multiplex PCR; TCRdb's copy keeps in-frame clones and lacks some. This table has roughly 60,000 clones, around 80% appearing once. Sequencing was performed on PBMCs, taken from a glioma patient whose treatment included an IDH1 peptide vaccine. The receptors were sampled from a woman in her forties or fifties with glioma.

The chain employs TRBV12-5 and TRBJ1-1; D call uncertain. The V gene's germline CDR1 is LGHNT and CDR2 FRNRAP. V dropped 8 bases and J dropped 7 bases, with 20 bases sitting between them. The CDR3 runs to 14 residues. This chain's CDR3 is CASLRENSRGEAFF. Written as DNA, the CDR3 is TGTGCTAGTCTGAGGGAGAATAGTCGGGGTGAAGCTTTCTTT.

The chain joins TRBV10-3 to TRBJ2-2; TRBD2 aligns across 7 bases. The V gene end was trimmed by 6 bases and the J gene end by 5 bases; junction bases not matched to a gene: 3. Per germline, CDR1 ENHRY and CDR2 SYGVKD. CDR3 length: 13 residues. CDR3 sequence: CAIRGTTTGELFF. CDR3 coding DNA: TGTGCCATCAGGGGGACTACTACCGGGGAGCTGTTTTTT.

The chain has TRBV5-1 and TRBJ1-4, with 9 bases that match TRBD1. The CDR3 runs 14 residues. V lost 2 bases and J lost 7; bases outside the gene matches: 3. Germline V CDR1 and CDR2: SGHRS, YFSETQ. CDR3 loop: CASSLGTGSEKLFF. In DNA, the CDR3 is TGCGCCAGCAGCTTAGGGACAGGGAGTGAAAAACTGTTTTTT.

The V call is TRBV4-2, the J call TRBJ1-6, with D hard to call. Trimming stripped 0 bases from V and 9 bases from J, with 15 bases between. This CDR3 is 16 amino acids long. From germline, CDR1 is LGHNA and CDR2 YNFKEQ. The CDR3 loop reads CASSQERSLRSSPLHF. CDR3 bases: TGTGCCAGCAGCCAAGAAAGGTCCTTGAGAAGTTCACCCCTCCACTTT.

This chain uses TRBV5-1 with TRBJ2-7, with 9 bases fitting TRBD1. Germline trimming cut 4 bases from V and 9 bases from J; bases unmatched to any gene: 5. The CDR3 has 12 residues. The germline V gene has CDR1 SGHRS and CDR2 YFSETQ. CDR3 in amino acids: CASSMRQGVQYF. CDR3 DNA: TGCGCCAGCAGCATGAGACAGGGGGTGCAGTACTTC.

V gene TRBV27 combines with J gene TRBJ2-1; the D is unclear. There are 12 residues in the CDR3. Germline CDR1 and CDR2: MNHEY and SMNVEV (reference sequence). Between the trimmed V and J ends, which lost 6 bases and 3 bases, there was a span of 6 bases. The CDR3 nucleotides read TGTGCCAGCAGCACTAACTACAATGAGCAGTTCTTC. Protein: CASSTNYNEQFF.

This clone was detected only once. This chain connects TRBV5-6 to TRBJ2-4; 9 bases agree with TRBD1. The CDR3 spans 16 residues. Germline values: CDR1 SGHDT, CDR2 YYEEEE. The J segment lost 1 base and the V segment lost 4 bases, leaving 6 bases of the junction unmatched. For the CDR3, the DNA is TGTGCCAGCAGCCTGGACAGGGGATTTGCCAAAAACATTCAGTACTTC. Its translation is CASSLDRGFAKNIQYF.

The chain combines TRBV18 with TRBJ1-4; D not certain. V lost 3 bases and J 7 bases, leaving 15 bases between the germline ends. The CDR3 consists of 15 residues. The V gene's germline CDR1 is KGHSH and CDR2 LQKENI. The CDR3: CASSPLDTTGEKLFF. The DNA of the CDR3 is TGTGCCAGCTCACCTCTGGATACGACGGGTGAAAAACTGTTTTTT.

Here the CDR3 DNA reads TGTGCCAGCTCACCACCAGGGAATGAGCAGTTCTTC. The encoded protein is CASSPPGNEQFF. The V call is TRBV18, the J call TRBJ2-1; D not certain. This CDR3 has 12 residues. With 0 bases removed from V and 7 bases from J, the gap between germline ends came to 4 bases. CDR1 and CDR2 from the germline V gene are KGHSH and LQKENI.